This is a list of T cell receptor beta chains from one sample in a study of neurological immune-mediated disorders. TCRdb analysed the 5' RACE reads with MiXCR anew, one entry per CDR3 protein. The sample lists 80,000 or so distinct CDR3 sequences; roughly 9% were seen once. The specimen sequenced was PBMCs. The receptor set was obtained from a man aged 45 to 65 in good health. Each CDR3 is given with its conserved first and last residue. Each record gives: D gene, J gene, V gene, clone size, CDR3 protein, CDR3 DNA. A D gene is named only where the DNA matches it firmly. The listing skips clone size in some rows; elsewhere it reads once, few, many or a size class.

. TRBJ1-2 TRBV7-2 many CASSPGRSNYGYTF TGTGCCAGCAGCCCGGGGAGGTCTAACTATGGCTACACCTTC
. TRBJ2-2 TRBV4-2 few CASSQERGSTGELFF TGTGCCAGCAGCCAAGAGAGGGGGAGCACCGGGGAGCTGTTTTTT
TRBD2 TRBJ2-3 TRBV18 many CASSTGGAGTDTQYF TGTGCCAGCTCGACGGGGGGAGCCGGCACAGATACGCAGTATTTT
. TRBJ2-1 TRBV5-1 many CASSLGGGPGSYNEQFF TGCGCCAGCAGCTTGGGGGGGGGCCCCGGCTCCTACAATGAGCAGTTCTTC
TRBD1 TRBJ1-2 TRBV6-6 many CASSSQGYGYTF TGTGCCAGCAGTTCACAGGGGTATGGCTACACCTTC
TRBD2 TRBJ2-2 TRBV5-1 many CASSHRDYSNTGELFF TGCGCCAGCAGCCACCGGGACTACTCGAACACCGGGGAGCTGTTTTTT
. TRBJ1-1 TRBV7-6 many CASSLSSLMEGTEAFF TGTGCCAGCAGCTTATCCTCCCTTATGGAAGGAACTGAAGCTTTCTTT
. TRBJ2-3 TRBV27 many CASSLEVGGLNNTQYF TGTGCCAGCAGTTTAGAGGTGGGGGGATTGAATAATACGCAGTATTTT
TRBD2 TRBJ2-7 TRBV27 few CASSFGREYEQYF TGTGCCAGCAGTTTTGGGAGGGAGTACGAGCAGTACTTC
TRBD1 TRBJ2-1 TRBV6-1 . CASSGGQGTSEQFF TGTGCCAGCAGTGGGGGACAGGGTACAAGTGAGCAGTTCTTC
. TRBJ2-7 TRBV20-1 many CSARDPGGRTYEQYF TGCAGTGCTAGAGACCCCGGGGGCCGAACCTACGAGCAGTACTTC
TRBD2 TRBJ2-3 TRBV6-2/TRBV6-3 many CASSSYGLALSTDTQYF TGTGCCAGCAGTTCCTATGGACTAGCGCTTAGCACAGATACGCAGTATTTT
TRBD1 TRBJ1-1 TRBV24-1 many CATSAKPGQKDTEAFF TGTGCCACCAGTGCCAAGCCGGGACAGAAGGACACTGAAGCTTTCTTT
TRBD1 TRBJ1-4 TRBV4-3 many CASSQGLTGTGNEKLFF TGCGCCAGCAGCCAAGGATTGACCGGGACAGGGAATGAAAAACTGTTTTTT
TRBD2 TRBJ2-1 TRBV5-1 many CASSASVTSGNYNEQFF TGCGCCAGCAGCGCTAGCGTGACTAGCGGAAACTACAATGAGCAGTTCTTC